This T cell receptor (beta chain) was observed in a study of quantifying T cell responses using KT2 cells. Across the study: cDNA was made from DNase-treated RNA using alpha and beta constant primers.

This clonotype was counted only a few times. A single-stranded UMI oligo with SP2 sequence was ligated to cDNA 3' ends. The first PCR ran roughly 4 cycles with an equimolar RC1.1 and RC1.2 beta primer mix. Separate processing of TCR alpha and beta chains began at the second PCR. TCRdb reprocessed the UMI-ligation and nested PCR reads via MiXCR and lists one record per CDR3 protein. The sample has roughly 38,000 distinct CDR3 sequences, about 15% seen once. The CDR3 consists of 15 residues. The germline V gene encodes CDR1 SGHNT and CDR2 YYREEE (reference sequence). V lost 1 base and J lost 8, with 15 bases in between.

The rearrangement joins TRBV5-4 to TRBJ1-4, with D hard to call. Material for sequencing was PBMCs spiked with cells of the T cell clone KT2. The clonotype was recovered from a human donor. The CDR3: CASSLPGPGFEKLFF. CDR3 bases: TGTGCCAGCAGCTTGCCGGGCCCGGGTTTCGAAAAACTGTTTTTT.